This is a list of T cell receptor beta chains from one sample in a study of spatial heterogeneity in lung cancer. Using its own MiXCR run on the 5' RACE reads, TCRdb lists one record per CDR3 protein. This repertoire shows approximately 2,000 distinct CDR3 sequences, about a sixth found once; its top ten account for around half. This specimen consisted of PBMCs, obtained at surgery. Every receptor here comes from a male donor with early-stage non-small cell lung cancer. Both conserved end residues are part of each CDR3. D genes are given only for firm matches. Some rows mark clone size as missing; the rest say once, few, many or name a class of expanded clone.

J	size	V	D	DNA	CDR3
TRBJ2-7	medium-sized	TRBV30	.	TGTGCCTGGGGGCCAAGGAGGGGCGCGGGGTACGAGCAGTACTTC	CAWGPRRGAGYEQYF
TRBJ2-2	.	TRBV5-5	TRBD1	TGTGCCAGCAGCTTAGCTCCGGGACAGGAAAACACCGGGGAGCTGTTTTTT	CASSLAPGQENTGELFF
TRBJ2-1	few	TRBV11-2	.	TGTGCCAGCAGCTTAGAACGACAGTTCAATGAGCAGTTCTTC	CASSLERQFNEQFF
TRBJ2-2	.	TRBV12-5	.	TGTGCTAGTGCGAAGGGGATAGAGGCGAACACCGGGGAGCTGTTTTTT	CASAKGIEANTGELFF
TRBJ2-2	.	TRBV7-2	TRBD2	TGTGCCAGCAGCCCGGGAGGGGTGGCTACATTCACCGGGGAGCTGTTTTTT	CASSPGGVATFTGELFF
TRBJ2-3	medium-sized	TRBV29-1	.	TGCAGCGTTTCCCCTAGCACAGATACGCAGTATTTT	CSVSPSTDTQYF
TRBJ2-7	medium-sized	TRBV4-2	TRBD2	TGTGCCAGCAGCCAAGGACTAGCGGACGAGCAGTACTTC	CASSQGLADEQYF
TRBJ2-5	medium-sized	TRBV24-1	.	TGTGCCACCAGTGACTCCTTCCAAGGGGCCCAGTACTTC	CATSDSFQGAQYF
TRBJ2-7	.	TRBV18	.	TGTGCCAGCTCTCCTGGACTCCGATCCTACGAGCAGTACTTC	CASSPGLRSYEQYF
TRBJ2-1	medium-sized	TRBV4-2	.	TGTGCCAGCACGCGACTACGAGAAAGTGAGCAGTTCTTC	CASTRLRESEQFF
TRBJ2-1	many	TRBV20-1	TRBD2	TGCAGTGCTAGGCGTCTGGGACTAGATTCCTACAATGAGCAGTTCTTC	CSARRLGLDSYNEQFF
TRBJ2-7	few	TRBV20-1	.	TGCAGTGCTAGGAAAGCGGGTTACTCCTACGAGCAGTACTTC	CSARKAGYSYEQYF
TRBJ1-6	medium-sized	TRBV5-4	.	TGTGCCAGCAGCGCAGCCTCTACAGGGATCGATTCACCCCTCCACTTT	CASSAASTGIDSPLHF
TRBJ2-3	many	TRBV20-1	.	TGCAGTGCTGGCGGGGGCACAGATACGCAGTATTTT	CSAGGGTDTQYF
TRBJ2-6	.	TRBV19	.	TGTGCCAGTAAGCCGGACCCCTCTGGGGCCAACGTCCTGACTTTC	CASKPDPSGANVLTF
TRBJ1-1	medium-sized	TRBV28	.	TGTGCCAGCAGTTTCCGTTTCGGCACTGAAGCTTTCTTT	CASSFRFGTEAFF
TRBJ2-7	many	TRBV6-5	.	TGTGCCAGCAGTCCAATCGGTTGGGGGAGCAACGAGCAGTACTTC	CASSPIGWGSNEQYF